Listed here are 32 T cell receptor beta chains from one sample, sequenced in a study of T cell responses to AZD1222 COVID-19 vaccine. Using immunoSEQ multiplex PCR, the repertoire was profiled, and TCRdb retains in-frame clones only, with some absent. The data contain approximately 160,000 clones, 90% to 95% of them singletons. Sequencing used peripheral blood, obtained 28 days after the second AZD1222 dose. All receptors come from an adult who received the AZD1222 COVID-19 vaccine.

The chain joins TRBV10-1 to TRBJ1-6, with TRBD1 as a possible D gene (6 bases). Trimming shortened V by 2 bases and J by 6 bases, and 14 bases separated the two germline ends. CDR1 and CDR2 from the germline V gene are WNHNN and SYGVQD (reference sequence). The CDR3 loop spans 16 amino acids. The CDR3 loop is CASSEGKGGINSPLHF. The CDR3 DNA follows: TGCGCCAGCAGTGAGGGGAAGGGGGGAATTAATTCACCCCTCCACTTT.

The chain couples TRBV24-1 to TRBJ1-4, with 8 bases matching TRBD1. V shed 3 bases, J shed 5 bases, and the junction held 19 bases outside the gene matches. The germline gives CDR1 KGHDR, CDR2 SFDVKD. This CDR3 has 20 amino acids. CDR3: CATSDSPGQGPPRGNEKLFF. The CDR3 coding sequence is TGTGCCACCAGTGATAGTCCCGGACAGGGCCCCCCTAGGGGGAATGAAAAACTGTTTTTT.

J is TRBJ2-7 and V is TRBV27; the D is unclear. With 4 bases removed from V and 0 bases from J, the gap between germline ends came to 16 bases. Germline CDR1 and CDR2: MNHEY and SMNVEV (reference sequence). The length of the CDR3 is 16 residues. The CDR3 region is CASSSTKGPSSYEQYF. DNA of the CDR3: TGTGCCAGCAGTTCAACCAAAGGGCCGAGCTCCTACGAGCAGTACTTC.

J is TRBJ1-1 and V is TRBV6-1, with D possibly matching TRBD1 (5 bases). The CDR3 runs 14 residues. V lost 3 bases, J lost 0 bases, and 8 bases lay in between. Germline V lookup: CDR1 MNHNS, CDR2 SASEGT. CDR3 coding DNA: TGTGCCAGCAGTGATGGGGGGGTGAACACTGAAGCTTTCTTT. It encodes CASSDGGVNTEAFF.

Written as DNA, the CDR3 is TGTGCCAGCAGCCCACGACTAGCGGGAGATCAAGATACGCAGTATTTT. It encodes CASSPRLAGDQDTQYF. This chain joins TRBV9 and TRBJ2-3, with TRBD2 matching 12 bases. V dropped 4 bases and J dropped 5; count of bases not matched to a gene: 8. CDR1 and CDR2 (germline): SGDLS, YYNGEE. This CDR3 is built from 16 residues.

This chain links TRBV6-4 with TRBJ2-1; 10 bases are shared with TRBD2. V was clipped by 5 bases and J by 6 bases; unmatched bases: 7. The V gene's germline CDR1 is MRHNA and CDR2 SNTAGT. The CDR3 totals 15 residues. The DNA of the CDR3 is TGTGCCAGCAGTCGGACTAGCGGAAATAGCAATGAGCAGTTCTTC. It translates to CASSRTSGNSNEQFF.

This clone was picked up one time. CDR3 nucleotide sequence: TGCGCCAGCAGCTTGGTGGGAGGAAGGGGGGACACTGAAGCTTTCTTT. It yields the protein CASSLVGGRGDTEAFF. The V and J genes are TRBV5-1 and TRBJ1-1, with D perhaps TRBD1 (6 bases). The CDR3 sequence is 16 residues long. Germline V lookup: CDR1 SGHRS, CDR2 YFSETQ. V shed 0 bases and J shed 3 bases, with 15 bases lying between them.

V and J are TRBV9 and TRBJ2-3; D not resolved. V was cut by 0 bases and J by 6 bases, with 11 bases left in between. This CDR3 has 14 residues. From germline, CDR1 is SGDLS and CDR2 YYNGEE. CDR3 loop: CASSVGGLGDTQYF. CDR3 DNA: TGTGCCAGCAGCGTAGGAGGTCTGGGTGATACGCAGTATTTT.

Worth noting for this clone: Germline and junction disagree at one end, which may indicate a read error. The chain has TRBV5-1 and TRBJ2-3; tentatively, D is TRBD2 (6 bases). Per germline, CDR1 SGHRS and CDR2 YFSETQ. This CDR3 is 13 amino acids long. CDR3 DNA: TGCGCCAGCAGCCCGACCATAGGGACTGTCCATGATTTT. Its translation: CASSPTIGTVHDF.

This clone came up once. The J gene is TRBJ2-7, the V gene TRBV3-1 (or the pseudogene TRBV3-2); unclear D gene. Germline V gene sequence: CDR1 LGHDT, CDR2 YNNKEL (reference sequence). V lost 1 base to trimming and J lost 2 bases, with 6 bases between them. CDR3 length equals 13 residues. CDR3 sequence (DNA): TGTGCCAGCAGCCAAGGGCCAACCTACGAGCAGTACTTC. It specifies CASSQGPTYEQYF.

CDR3 nucleotide sequence: TGTGCCAGCAGCACGGGACTAGCGGGATCTAGCGAGCAGTACTTC. As protein: CASSTGLAGSSEQYF. The chain couples TRBV11-3 to TRBJ2-7, with 13 bases lining up with TRBD2. Losses at the gene ends were 5 bases for V and 6 bases for J; bases not matched to a gene: 7. The CDR3 sequence is 15 residues long. Germline-derived CDR1 and CDR2 are SGHNT and YENEEA.

This clone was counted once. The chain uses TRBV15 and TRBJ2-5; D gene unclear. This CDR3 is 15 amino acids long. Between the trimmed V and J ends, which lost 0 bases and 5 bases, there was a span of 13 bases. Germline CDR1 reads LNHNV; CDR2 reads YYDKDF (reference sequence). CDR3 region: CATSREVSRRETQYF. The CDR3 DNA follows: TGTGCCACCAGCAGAGAGGTGAGCCGACGGGAGACCCAGTACTTC.

The V gene is TRBV30, the J gene TRBJ2-5, with unresolved D. The CDR3 runs to 12 residues. CDR1 is GTSNPN, CDR2 SVGIG, per germline (reference sequence). V lost 0 bases and J 5 bases, leaving 7 bases between the germline ends. CDR3 protein: CAWSVSAETQYF. CDR3 coding DNA: TGTGCCTGGAGTGTGAGTGCGGAGACCCAGTACTTC.

The chain combines TRBV6-5 with TRBJ2-3; unclear D gene. The V and J ends lost 2 bases and 2 bases respectively, with 8 bases between them. The CDR3 is made up of 14 amino acids. CDR1 is MNHEY, CDR2 SVGAGI, per germline. CDR3 nucleotide sequence: TGTGCCAGCAGTTACCTCAATCCCACAGATACGCAGTATTTT. Encoded protein: CASSYLNPTDTQYF.

The chain couples TRBV28 to TRBJ2-6; D possibly corresponds to TRBD2 (5 bases). CDR3 length: 12 amino acids. The germline CDR1 and CDR2 sequences are MDHEN and SYDVKM. V lost 10 bases and J lost 3, with 7 bases in between. The CDR3 DNA follows: TGTGCCATCGGGGTTGGGGCCAACGTCCTGACTTTC. It codes for CAIGVGANVLTF.

The genes are TRBV4-1 and TRBJ2-3; D ambiguous. The germline V and J ends were trimmed by 1 base and 0 bases, with 11 bases remaining between them. From germline, CDR1 is MGHRA and CDR2 YSYEKL. The CDR3 loop spans 16 amino acids. CDR3 protein: CASSQVAVSSTDTQYF. CDR3 sequence (DNA): TGCGCCAGCAGCCAAGTTGCGGTGTCTAGCACAGATACGCAGTATTTT.

The V gene is TRBV4-1, the J gene TRBJ2-1, with D tentatively TRBD2 (5 bases). The V end was cut by 0 bases, the J end by 1 base, with 10 bases between. In germline, CDR1 is MGHRA, CDR2 YSYEKL. The CDR3 spans 16 residues. CDR3 in amino acids: CASSQDAGRSYNEQFF. In DNA, the CDR3 is TGCGCCAGCAGCCAAGACGCGGGTCGGTCCTACAATGAGCAGTTCTTC.

The chain joins TRBV6-5 to TRBJ2-5; D unresolved. V lost 5 bases, J lost 1 base, and 11 bases lay in between. The CDR3 sequence is 14 residues long. Germline assignment: CDR1 MNHEY and CDR2 SVGAGI. CDR3 in amino acids: CASSNPGFQETQYF. Here the CDR3 DNA reads TGTGCCAGCAGTAACCCAGGCTTCCAAGAGACCCAGTACTTC.

This sequence joins TRBV2 and TRBJ2-3; the D gene is possibly TRBD1 (7 bases). Germline CDR1 reads SNHLY; CDR2 reads FYNNEI. Trimming left V 8 bases short and J 0 bases short, with 15 bases between. There are 15 residues in the CDR3. The CDR3 region is CASSSGGTSTDTQYF. DNA of the CDR3: TGTGCCAGCTCGTCAGGGGGGACTAGCACAGATACGCAGTATTTT.

J is TRBJ1-3 and V is TRBV27; weak D call: TRBD1 (6 bases). The length of the CDR3 is 15 residues. Germline loops: CDR1 MNHEY, CDR2 SMNVEV (reference sequence). V lost 5 bases, J lost 0 bases, and 11 bases lay in between. The CDR3 spells CASSLGQNSGNTIYF. Here the CDR3 DNA reads TGTGCCAGCAGTCTCGGACAGAACTCTGGAAACACCATATATTTT.

The rearrangement links TRBV5-4 to TRBJ2-7, with no clear D. The CDR3 has 11 amino acids. Germline V gene lookup returns CDR1 SGHNT and CDR2 YYREEE (reference sequence). Trimming took 0 bases from V and 5 from J, leaving 3 bases between them. The CDR3 here is CASSLVDEQYF. CDR3 nucleotides: TGTGCCAGCAGCTTGGTGGACGAGCAGTACTTC. Full variable domain (rest looked up from reference TRBV5-4 and TRBJ2-7): ETGVTQSPTHLIKTRGQQVTLRCSSQSGHNTVSWYQQALGQGPQFIFQYYREEENGRGNFPPRFSGLQFPNYSSELNVNALELDDSALYLCASSLVDEQYFGPGTRLTVT.

J is TRBJ1-2 and V is TRBV27; 8 bases map to TRBD1. Trimming at V came to 4 bases and at J to 8 bases, leaving 9 bases not matched to a gene. Germline CDR1 is MNHEY and CDR2 is SMNVEV (reference sequence). CDR3 length: 14 amino acids. The CDR3 spells CASSWTGSGLGYTF. The CDR3, as DNA: TGTGCCAGCAGTTGGACAGGGTCGGGGCTCGGCTACACCTTC.

The chain joins TRBV23-1 to TRBJ1-6; D gene uncertain. TRBV23-1 is an ORF, with its function uncertain. This CDR3 is 15 amino acids long. The V end was cut by 7 bases, the J end by 3 bases, with 13 bases between. CDR3 in amino acids: CASTQHGNYNSPLHF. CDR3 in DNA: TGCGCCAGCACCCAACACGGTAACTATAATTCACCCCTCCACTTT.

This sequence joins TRBV7-8 and TRBJ1-6; D is perhaps TRBD1 (6 bases). The CDR3 runs to 16 residues. The germline V and J ends were trimmed by 6 bases and 7 bases, with 19 bases remaining between them. Per the germline V gene, CDR1 is SGHVS and CDR2 is FQNEAQ. The CDR3 DNA reads as TGTGCCAGCAGTACCCTCGGGGGCTACGGGAATTCACCCCTCCACTTT. Protein: CASSTLGGYGNSPLHF.

The V gene is TRBV6-2 or TRBV6-3, the J gene TRBJ2-1; no reliable D call. This CDR3 region has 14 residues. Germline V gene sequence: CDR1 MNHEY, CDR2 SVGEGT. Deletions cut 2 bases from V and 9 bases from J, with 14 bases between. This chain's CDR3 is CASSYVLHAGEQFF. In DNA form, the CDR3 reads TGTGCCAGCAGTTACGTACTACACGCTGGTGAGCAGTTCTTC.

The chain couples TRBV5-6 to TRBJ1-3, with D maybe TRBD1 (6 bases). Germline CDR1 SGHDT, CDR2 YYEEEE. The V gene lost 4 bases and the J gene lost 2 bases, with 10 bases spanning the gap. This CDR3 comprises 14 residues. CDR3 coding DNA: TGTGCCAGCAGCGGGGACACCGCTGGAAACACCATATATTTT. It is translated as CASSGDTAGNTIYF.

This chain uses TRBV18 with TRBJ1-1; 7 nucleotides line up with TRBD1. V dropped 6 bases and J dropped 4; count of bases not matched to a gene: 14. This CDR3 is built from 16 residues. Germline V gene sequence: CDR1 KGHSH, CDR2 LQKENI. CDR3 loop: CASSEVVGRGGTEAFF. The DNA of the CDR3 is TGTGCCAGCTCTGAAGTGGTGGGCAGGGGGGGCACTGAAGCTTTCTTT.

CDR3 loop: CASSMGLAGAGFF. In DNA form, the CDR3 reads TGCGCCAGCAGCATGGGACTAGCGGGAGCTGGTTTCTTC. This sequence joins TRBV5-1 and TRBJ2-1, with 14 nucleotides matching TRBD2. This CDR3 spans 13 amino acids. Germline V CDR1 and CDR2: SGHRS, YFSETQ. V lost 4 bases, J lost 16 bases, and 7 bases stayed unmatched.

This chain connects TRBV6-6 to TRBJ1-3, with a tentative D call TRBD1 (6 bases). The CDR3 is 18 residues long. In germline, CDR1 is MNHNY, CDR2 SVGAGI (reference sequence). V dropped 5 bases and J dropped 0 bases, with 20 bases sitting between them. In nucleotides, the CDR3 is TGTGCCAGCAGTCCTAGACCATTAGGGGGAAGCTCTGGAAACACCATATATTTT. Translation: CASSPRPLGGSSGNTIYF.

This clone was picked up one time. The chain uses TRBV24-1 and TRBJ1-3; the D is unclear. Germline CDR1 is KGHDR and CDR2 is SFDVKD. V was pared by 3 bases and J by 2 bases, with 4 bases between. The CDR3 is 13 amino acids. CDR3 DNA: TGTGCCACCAGTGATCAGGCTGGAAACACCATATATTTT. This sequence encodes CATSDQAGNTIYF.

This sequence joins TRBV6-2 or TRBV6-3 and TRBJ1-1; D unresolved. This CDR3 has 14 residues. The germline V gene has CDR1 MNHEY and CDR2 SVGEGT. With 6 bases removed from V and 7 bases from J, the gap between germline ends came to 18 bases. In DNA form, the CDR3 reads TGTGCCAGCAGCTCCAAAGGAAGGGAGGTTGAAGCTTTCTTT. Amino acid sequence: CASSSKGREVEAFF.

V gene TRBV11-3 combines with J gene TRBJ2-1; the D call may be TRBD1 or TRBD2 (5 bases each). V was trimmed by 5 bases and J by 2 bases, leaving 13 bases between them. Germline values: CDR1 SGHNT, CDR2 YENEEA. This CDR3 has 15 residues. The CDR3 here is CASSPDGAPYNEQFF. The DNA of the CDR3 is TGTGCCAGCAGCCCGGACGGGGCTCCCTACAATGAGCAGTTCTTC.